A single T cell receptor beta chain is shown here with its context. Its antigen is as yet unknown. The junction had 2 bases not matched to a gene; V was cut back by 5 bases and J by 3 bases. CDR3 size: 14 residues. Germline loops: CDR1 MNHEY, CDR2 SMNVEV (reference sequence). The sample is drawn from a study of cytomegalovirus exposure and HLA in healthy donors. Study-wide findings and caveats: As a later analysis revealed, the rate of TCR association differed by HLA locus, with DRB1 most and HLA-C fewest. When analyzed later, a missense DCLRE1C variant was found to be linked to TCR beta V- and J-gene trimming. Reported findings show TCR beta sequences accurately forecast HLA-A and HLA-B alleles in most subjects. Prior analysis indicated that the majority of TCR beta V segments exhibited productivity approximately 90% or approximately 30% of the time.

The PCR had 60 Vbeta and 13 Jbeta primers. Libraries were prepared by immunoSEQ multiplex PCR; TCRdb keeps only in-frame clonotypes and omits some of them. Among about 110,000 clones, 73% were seen once, and the ten largest hold 8.4%. This TCR was sampled from a man aged 40-49 years in good health and CMV-seronegative. The rearrangement links TRBV27 to TRBJ1-5, with TRBD1 matching 9 bases. The specimen sequenced was PBMCs. The CDR3 spells CASSRTGVNQPQHF. In nucleotides, the CDR3 is TGTGCCAGCAGTAGGACAGGGGTCAATCAGCCCCAGCATTTT.